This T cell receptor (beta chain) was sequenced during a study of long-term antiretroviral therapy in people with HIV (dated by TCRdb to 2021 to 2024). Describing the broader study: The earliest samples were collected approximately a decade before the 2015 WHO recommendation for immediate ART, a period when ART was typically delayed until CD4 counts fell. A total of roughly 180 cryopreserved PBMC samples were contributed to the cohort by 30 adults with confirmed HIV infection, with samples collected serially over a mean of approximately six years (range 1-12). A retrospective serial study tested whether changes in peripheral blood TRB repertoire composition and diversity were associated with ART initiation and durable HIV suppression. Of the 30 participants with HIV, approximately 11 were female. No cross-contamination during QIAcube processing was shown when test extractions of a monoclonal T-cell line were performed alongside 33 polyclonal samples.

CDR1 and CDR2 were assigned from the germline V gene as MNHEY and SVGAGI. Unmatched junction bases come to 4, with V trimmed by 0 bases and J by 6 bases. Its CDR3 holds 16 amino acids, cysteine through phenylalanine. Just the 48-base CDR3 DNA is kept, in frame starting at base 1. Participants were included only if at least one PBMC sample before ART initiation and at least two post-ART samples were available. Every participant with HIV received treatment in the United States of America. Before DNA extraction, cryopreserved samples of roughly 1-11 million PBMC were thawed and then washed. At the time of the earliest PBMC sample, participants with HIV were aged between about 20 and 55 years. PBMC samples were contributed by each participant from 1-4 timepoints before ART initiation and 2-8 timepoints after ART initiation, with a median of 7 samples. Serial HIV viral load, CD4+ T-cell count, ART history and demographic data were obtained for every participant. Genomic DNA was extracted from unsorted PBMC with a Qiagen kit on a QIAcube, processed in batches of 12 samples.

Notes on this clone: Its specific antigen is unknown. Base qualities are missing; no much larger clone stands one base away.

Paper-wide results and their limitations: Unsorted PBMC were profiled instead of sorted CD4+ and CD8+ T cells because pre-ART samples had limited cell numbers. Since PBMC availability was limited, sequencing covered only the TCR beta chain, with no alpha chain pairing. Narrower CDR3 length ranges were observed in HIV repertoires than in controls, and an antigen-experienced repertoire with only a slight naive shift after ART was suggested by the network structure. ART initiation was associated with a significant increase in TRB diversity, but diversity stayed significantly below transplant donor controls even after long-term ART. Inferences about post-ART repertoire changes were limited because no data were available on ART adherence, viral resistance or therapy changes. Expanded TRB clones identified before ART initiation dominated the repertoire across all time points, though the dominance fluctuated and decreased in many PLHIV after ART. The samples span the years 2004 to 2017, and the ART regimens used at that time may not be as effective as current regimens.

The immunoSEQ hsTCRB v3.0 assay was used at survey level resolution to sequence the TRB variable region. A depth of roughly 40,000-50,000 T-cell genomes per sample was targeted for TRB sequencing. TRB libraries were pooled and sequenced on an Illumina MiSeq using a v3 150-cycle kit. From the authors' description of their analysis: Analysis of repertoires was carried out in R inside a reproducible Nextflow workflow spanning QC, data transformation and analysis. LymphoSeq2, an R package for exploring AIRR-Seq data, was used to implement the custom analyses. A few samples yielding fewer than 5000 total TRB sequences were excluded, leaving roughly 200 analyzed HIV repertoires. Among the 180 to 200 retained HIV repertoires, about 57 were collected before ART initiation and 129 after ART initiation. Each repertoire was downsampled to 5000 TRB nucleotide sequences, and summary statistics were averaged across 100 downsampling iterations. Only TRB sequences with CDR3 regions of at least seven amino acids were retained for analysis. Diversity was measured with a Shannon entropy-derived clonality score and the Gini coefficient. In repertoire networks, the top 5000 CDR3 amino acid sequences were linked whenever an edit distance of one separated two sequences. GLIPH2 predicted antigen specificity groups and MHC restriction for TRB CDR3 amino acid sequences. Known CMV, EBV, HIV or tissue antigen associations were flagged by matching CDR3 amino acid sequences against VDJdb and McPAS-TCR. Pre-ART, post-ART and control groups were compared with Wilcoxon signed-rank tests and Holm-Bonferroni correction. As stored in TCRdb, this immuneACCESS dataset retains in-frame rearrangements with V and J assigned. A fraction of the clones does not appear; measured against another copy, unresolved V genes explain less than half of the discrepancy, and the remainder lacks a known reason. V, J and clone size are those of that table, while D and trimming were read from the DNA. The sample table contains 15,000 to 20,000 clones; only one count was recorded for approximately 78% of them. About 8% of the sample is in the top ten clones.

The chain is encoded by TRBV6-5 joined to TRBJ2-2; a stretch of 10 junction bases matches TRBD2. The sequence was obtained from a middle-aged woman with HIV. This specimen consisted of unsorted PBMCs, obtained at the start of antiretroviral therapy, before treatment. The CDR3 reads CASSYSNLAGAGELFF. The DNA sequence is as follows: TGTGCCAGCAGTTACTCGAACCTAGCGGGGGCCGGGGAGCTGTTTTTT.